The 18 T cell receptor beta chains below were found in one sample sequenced in a study of blood T cells in healthy people across ages. Primers used in a second PCR of about 7 to 12 cycles were a sample-barcoded 5' primer and a J-beta primer mix. In TCRdb, the 5' RACE reads were re-called with MiXCR into one record per CDR3 protein. The data contain roughly 2 million distinct CDR3 sequences, around 48% of them seen just once; the ten biggest clones take up over 2%. The sequenced material came from blood. The receptors stem from a woman aged 40 to 55 in good health.

The chain employs TRBV6-2 or TRBV6-3 and TRBJ2-4; a weak D match, TRBD1 (6 bases). Judging by the DNA end, TRBJ2-7 fits better; the J call may be wrong. Germline CDR1 and CDR2: MNHEY and SVGEGT. The CDR3 spans 14 residues. CDR3 sequence reads: CASSQNGQSYEQYF. As DNA, the CDR3 is TGTGCCAGCAGCCAAAATGGACAGTCATACGAGCAGTACTTC.

As DNA, the CDR3 is TGTGCCAGCAGCTTATACGGGGGAACGGGACAGATTTATGGCTACACCTTC. This encodes CASSLYGGTGQIYGYTF. V usage is TRBV7-8 and J usage is TRBJ1-2; 7 bases map to TRBD1. The germline V gene has CDR1 SGHVS and CDR2 FQNEAQ. This CDR3 has 17 residues. The V and J ends lost 2 bases and 5 bases, in that order; junction bases with no gene match: 14. Full variable domain (rest looked up from reference TRBV7-8 and TRBJ1-2): GAGVSQSPRYKVAKRGQDVALRCDPISGHVSLFWYQQALGQGPEFLTYFQNEAQLDKSGLPSDRFFAERPEGSVSTLKIQRTQQEDSAVYLCASSLYGGTGQIYGYTFGSGTRLTVV.

This chain uses TRBV5-1 with TRBJ2-5; the D is unclear. The V end was cut by 5 bases, the J end by 5 bases, with 10 bases between. In germline, CDR1 is SGHRS, CDR2 YFSETQ. The CDR3 has 12 amino acids. In DNA form, the CDR3 reads TGCGCCAGCAGATGGAATACGGAGACCCAGTACTTC. It codes for CASRWNTETQYF.

Many counts were recorded for this clonotype. This rearrangement joins TRBV4-3 to TRBJ2-6; TRBD2 might be the D (5 bases). Germline-derived CDR1 and CDR2 are LGHNA and YSLEER. The CDR3 is 15 amino acids. The germline V and J ends were trimmed by 4 bases and 0 bases, with 7 bases remaining between them. CDR3 protein: CASSRRGSGANVLTF. CDR3 nucleotides: TGCGCCAGCAGCCGACGGGGCTCTGGGGCCAACGTCCTGACTTTC.

This clonotype has a handful of counts. The chain couples TRBV4-2 to TRBJ1-4; D gene ambiguous. This CDR3 has 16 amino acids. Trimming stripped 1 base from V and 0 bases from J, with 9 bases between. Germline V gene data show CDR1 as LGHNA and CDR2 as YNFKEQ. DNA for the CDR3: TGTGCCAGCAGCCAAGCGTTGGGGACAACTAATGAAAAACTGTTTTTT. Its protein product is CASSQALGTTNEKLFF.

This clonotype has just a few counts. The chain has TRBV7-2 and TRBJ2-5; possible D gene TRBD2, 6 bases. The CDR3 extends over 13 amino acids. CDR1 is SGHTA, CDR2 FQGNSA, per germline. Trimming shortened V by 5 bases and J by 7 bases, and 14 bases separated the two germline ends. The CDR3 protein is CASSPSPSVTQYF. For the CDR3, the DNA is TGTGCCAGCAGCCCGAGCCCTAGCGTGACCCAGTACTTC.

The V call is TRBV20-1, the J call TRBJ2-5, with D uncertain. This CDR3 is 15 amino acids long. Germline lookup yields CDR1 DFQATT and CDR2 SNEGSKA (reference sequence). V lost 0 bases and J lost 2, with 13 bases in between. CDR3 region: CSARDRREAQETQYF. The CDR3 DNA sequence: TGCAGTGCTAGAGATAGAAGAGAGGCACAAGAGACCCAGTACTTC.

The count of this clonotype is one. V is TRBV20-1 and J is TRBJ2-5, with no clear D. The CDR3 is 13 residues long. Germline loops: CDR1 DFQATT, CDR2 SNEGSKA (reference sequence). V shed 0 bases and J shed 5 bases, with 10 bases lying between them. CDR3 bases: TGCAGTGCTAGAGATGCGAACTTCGAGACCCAGTACTTC. Translation: CSARDANFETQYF.

The table lists this clonotype with a few counts. The CDR3, as DNA: TGCAGCGTCGGGCGGGAAGTAAGGGGAGAGACCCAGTACTTC. It codes for CSVGREVRGETQYF. V usage is TRBV29-1 and J usage is TRBJ2-5; D possibly corresponds to TRBD2 (6 bases). The germline V gene encodes CDR1 SQVTM and CDR2 ANQGSEA. The V end lost 6 bases, the J end lost 4 bases, and 18 bases lay between the germline ends. The CDR3 loop spans 14 amino acids.

The chain carries TRBV28 and TRBJ1-5; D gene unclear. CDR1 MDHEN and CDR2 SYDVKM come from the germline V gene. The germline V and J ends were trimmed by 11 bases and 0 bases, with 11 bases remaining between them. This CDR3 is 13 amino acids long. For the CDR3, the DNA is TGTGCCTCCGTCCGGGTTAGCAATCAGCCCCAGCATTTT. It encodes CASVRVSNQPQHF.

V is TRBV10-3 and J is TRBJ2-4; unclear D gene. CDR1 ENHRY and CDR2 SYGVKD come from the germline V gene. The CDR3 extends over 13 amino acids. V lost 3 bases to trimming and J lost 5 bases, with 8 bases between them. This CDR3 reads CAISDSPENIQYF. The CDR3 region has the DNA TGTGCCATCAGTGACAGTCCCGAAAACATTCAGTACTTC.

The table lists this clonotype with a few counts. The V call is TRBV7-9, the J call TRBJ2-3, with D maybe TRBD1 (5 bases). Per the germline V gene, CDR1 is SEHNR and CDR2 is FQNEAQ (reference sequence). V was shortened by 5 bases and J by 2 bases, with 17 bases between the two germline ends. CDR3 size: 16 residues. The CDR3 is CASSPRLTVHTDTQYF. CDR3 DNA: TGTGCCAGCAGCCCCCGATTGACAGTACACACAGATACGCAGTATTTT.

CDR3 region: CASRHRTGGYQETQYF. In DNA, the CDR3 is TGTGCCAGCAGGCACCGGACAGGGGGTTACCAAGAGACCCAGTACTTC. The chain uses TRBV6-2 or TRBV6-3 and TRBJ2-5; 10 bases align to TRBD1. The junction had 7 bases not matched to a gene; V was cut back by 6 bases and J by 0 bases. Germline V gene lookup returns CDR1 MNHEY and CDR2 SVGEGT. CDR3 length: 16 residues.

This chain joins TRBV18 and TRBJ2-1; 8 nucleotides align to TRBD2. The junction had 10 bases not matched to a gene; V was cut back by 6 bases and J by 0 bases. The CDR3 extends over 17 amino acids. CDR1 is KGHSH, CDR2 LQKENI, per germline. The chain's CDR3 is CASSPYGGGLSYNEQFF. The CDR3 region has the DNA TGTGCCAGCTCGCCCTACGGGGGGGGCCTCTCCTACAATGAGCAGTTCTTC.

The chain combines TRBV15 with TRBJ2-4; 7 nucleotides match TRBD1. With the DNA end fitting TRBJ2-7 better, the J assignment may be wrong. Germline V lookup: CDR1 LNHNV, CDR2 YYDKDF (reference sequence). CDR3 length: 11 amino acids. DNA for the CDR3: TGTGCCACCAAGAACAGGGGCGAGCAGTACTTC. Translated: CATKNRGEQYF.

V gene TRBV27 combines with J gene TRBJ1-5; the match to TRBD1 covers 9 bases. The CDR3 loop spans 16 amino acids. Germline V gene lookup returns CDR1 MNHEY and CDR2 SMNVEV (reference sequence). Unmatched junction bases numbered 12, after V lost 6 bases and J lost 6 bases. CDR3 amino acids: CASSPALDRGVQPQHF. Written as DNA, the CDR3 is TGTGCCAGCAGCCCCGCTTTGGACAGGGGAGTTCAGCCCCAGCATTTT.

The gene calls are TRBV7-9 and TRBJ1-3, with D unresolved. Trimming removed 1 base at V and 2 bases at J, with 6 bases between. This CDR3 has 14 residues. Germline V CDR1 and CDR2: SEHNR, FQNEAQ (reference sequence). The CDR3 loop reads CASSLGFTGNTIYF. In DNA form, the CDR3 reads TGTGCCAGCAGCTTAGGTTTCACTGGAAACACCATATATTTT.

This rearrangement joins TRBV10-3 to TRBJ2-1, with D possibly being TRBD2 (5 bases). From germline, CDR1 is ENHRY and CDR2 SYGVKD. The CDR3 has 12 amino acids. The V gene lost 6 bases and the J gene lost 13 bases, with 16 bases spanning the gap. CDR3 amino acids: CAISLEGETQFF. The CDR3 nucleotides are TGTGCCATCAGCCTAGAGGGAGAGACCCAGTTCTTC.